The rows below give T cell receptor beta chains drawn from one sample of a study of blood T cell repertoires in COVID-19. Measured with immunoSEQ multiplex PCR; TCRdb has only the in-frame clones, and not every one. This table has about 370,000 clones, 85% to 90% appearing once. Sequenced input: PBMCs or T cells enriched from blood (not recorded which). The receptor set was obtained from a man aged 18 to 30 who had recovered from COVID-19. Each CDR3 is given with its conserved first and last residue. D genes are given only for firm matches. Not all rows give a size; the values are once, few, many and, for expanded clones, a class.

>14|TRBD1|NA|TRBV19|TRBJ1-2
CASTLGQGIKGYTF
TGTGCCAGTACCCTGGGACAGGGGATTAAGGGCTACACCTTC
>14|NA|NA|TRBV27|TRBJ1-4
CASRSTGGTEKLFF
TGTGCCAGCAGATCGACAGGAGGTACTGAAAAACTGTTTTTT
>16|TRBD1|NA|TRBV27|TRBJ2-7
CASSLSSHRGPYEQYF
TGTGCCAGCAGTTTATCGTCTCACAGGGGGCCGTACGAGCAGTACTTC
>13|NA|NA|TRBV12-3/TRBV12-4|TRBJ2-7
CASSRRGSYEQYF
TGTGCCAGCAGTCGACGGGGCTCCTACGAGCAGTACTTC
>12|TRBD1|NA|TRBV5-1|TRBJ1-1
CASSQGTGEAFF
TGCGCCAGCAGCCAGGGGACAGGTGAAGCTTTCTTT
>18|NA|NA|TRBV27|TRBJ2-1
CASLHVRAVKEAYNEQFF
TGTGCCAGCCTCCACGTCCGGGCGGTCAAGGAGGCCTACAATGAGCAGTTCTTC
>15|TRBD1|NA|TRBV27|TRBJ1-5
CASSRDRAFSQPQHF
TGTGCCAGCAGTCGGGACAGGGCATTTAGTCAGCCCCAGCATTTT
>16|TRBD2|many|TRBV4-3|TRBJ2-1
CASSESGLAGNGEQFF
TGCGCCAGCAGCGAAAGCGGCCTAGCGGGTAATGGTGAGCAGTTCTTC
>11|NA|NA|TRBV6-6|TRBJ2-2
CASSFGRELFF
TGTGCCAGCAGTTTTGGGCGGGAGCTGTTTTTT
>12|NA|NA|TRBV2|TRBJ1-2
CASSELSDGYTF
TGTGCCAGCAGTGAATTGTCAGATGGCTACACCTTC
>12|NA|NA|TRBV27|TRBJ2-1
CASSSTGNEQFF
TGTGCCAGCAGTTCTACAGGCAATGAGCAGTTCTTC
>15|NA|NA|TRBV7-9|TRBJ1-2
CASSLAGDSTRGYTF
TGTGCCAGCAGCTTAGCTGGCGACTCAACGAGGGGCTACACCTTC
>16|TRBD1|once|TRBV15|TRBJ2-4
CATSEWTGLAKNIQYF
TGTGCCACCAGCGAATGGACAGGGTTAGCCAAAAACATTCAGTACTTC
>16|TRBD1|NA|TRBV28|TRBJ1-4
CASSRLSGTGDEKLFF
TGTGCCAGCAGTCGACTATCCGGGACAGGGGATGAAAAACTGTTTTTT
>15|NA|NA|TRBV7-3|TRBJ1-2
CASSLNPGSRYGYTF
TGTGCCAGCAGCTTAAATCCGGGATCCCGATATGGCTACACCTTC
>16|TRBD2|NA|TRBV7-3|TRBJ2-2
CASSPNGGVVTGELFF
TGTGCCAGCAGCCCTAATGGGGGGGTGGTTACCGGGGAGCTGTTTTTT
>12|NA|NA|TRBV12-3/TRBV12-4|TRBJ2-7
CASKGGFYEQYF
TGTGCCAGCAAGGGCGGGTTCTACGAGCAGTACTTC
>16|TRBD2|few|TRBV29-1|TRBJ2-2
CSVEDGAGGPPGELFF
TGCAGCGTTGAAGATGGGGCGGGAGGGCCCCCCGGGGAGCTGTTTTTT
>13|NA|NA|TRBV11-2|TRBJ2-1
CASSREVYNEQFF
TGTGCCAGCAGCAGGGAGGTTTACAATGAGCAGTTCTTC
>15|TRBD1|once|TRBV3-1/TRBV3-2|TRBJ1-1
CASSQEGQGAREAFF
TGTGCCAGCAGCCAAGAAGGACAGGGGGCGCGGGAAGCTTTCTTT
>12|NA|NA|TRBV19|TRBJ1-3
CASSASGNTIYF
TGTGCCAGTAGTGCGTCTGGAAACACCATATATTTT
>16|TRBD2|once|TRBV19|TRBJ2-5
CASSPRRGGNQETQYF
TGTGCCAGTAGCCCTCGTCGGGGGGGGAACCAAGAGACCCAGTACTTC
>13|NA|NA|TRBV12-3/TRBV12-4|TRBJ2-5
CASSSGGRKTQYF
TGTGCCAGCAGTTCCGGGGGGCGTAAGACCCAGTACTTC
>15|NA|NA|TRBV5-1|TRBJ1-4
CASSLVGAANEKLFF
TGCGCCAGCAGCTTGGTGGGGGCGGCTAATGAAAAACTGTTTTTT
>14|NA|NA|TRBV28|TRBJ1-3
CASSTGSAGNTIYF
TGTGCCAGCAGCACAGGGTCGGCCGGAAACACCATATATTTT
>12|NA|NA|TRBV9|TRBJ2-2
CASSALTGELFF
TGTGCCAGCAGCGCTCTTACCGGGGAGCTGTTTTTT
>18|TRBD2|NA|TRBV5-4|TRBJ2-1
CASSHGLAGRGSYNEQFF
TGTGCCAGCAGCCATGGACTAGCGGGGAGGGGCTCCTACAATGAGCAGTTCTTC
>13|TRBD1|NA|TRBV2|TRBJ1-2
CASVLGQFYGYTF
TGTGCCAGCGTATTGGGACAGTTCTATGGCTACACCTTC
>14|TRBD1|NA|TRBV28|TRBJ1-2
CASSSSGQGGGYTF
TGTGCCAGCAGTTCCTCGGGACAGGGAGGTGGCTACACCTTC
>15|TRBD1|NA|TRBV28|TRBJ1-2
CASKVGQISNYGYTF
TGTGCCAGCAAAGTGGGACAGATCTCTAACTATGGCTACACCTTC
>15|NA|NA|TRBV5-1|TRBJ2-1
CASSLVTRLYNEQFF
TGCGCCAGCAGCTTGGTAACGAGGTTATACAATGAGCAGTTCTTC
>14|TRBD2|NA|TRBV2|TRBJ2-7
CASSGTSGTYEQYF
TGTGCCAGCAGTGGCACTAGCGGGACCTACGAGCAGTACTTC
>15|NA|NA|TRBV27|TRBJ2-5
CASRPSYQLQETQYF
TGTGCCAGCAGACCTAGCTATCAACTCCAAGAGACCCAGTACTTC
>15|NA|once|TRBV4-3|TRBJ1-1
CASGAGGLEKTEAFF
TGCGCCAGCGGAGCGGGGGGTTTGGAGAAAACTGAAGCTTTCTTT
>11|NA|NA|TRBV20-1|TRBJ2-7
CSARSGHEQYF
TGCAGTGCTAGATCAGGGCATGAGCAGTACTTC
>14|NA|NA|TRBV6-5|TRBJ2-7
CASTPLSTTYEQYF
TGTGCCAGCACCCCCCTCAGCACTACCTACGAGCAGTACTTC
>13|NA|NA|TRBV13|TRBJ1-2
CASSLMDLGGYTF
TGTGCCAGCAGCTTAATGGACTTGGGTGGCTACACCTTC
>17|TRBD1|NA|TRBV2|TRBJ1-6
CASRTGTGGSYNSPLHF
TGTGCCAGCAGGACCGGGACAGGAGGATCCTATAATTCACCCCTCCACTTT
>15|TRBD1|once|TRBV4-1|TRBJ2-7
CASSHAGQGAYEQYF
TGCGCCAGCAGCCACGCGGGACAGGGGGCTTACGAGCAGTACTTC
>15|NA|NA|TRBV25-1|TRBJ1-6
CASSNGVSYNSPLHF
TGTGCCAGCAGTAACGGGGTCTCCTATAATTCACCCCTCCACTTT
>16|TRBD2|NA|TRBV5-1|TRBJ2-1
CASRGNPGLNEWEQFF
TGCGCCAGCAGAGGCAACCCGGGACTAAATGAATGGGAGCAGTTCTTC
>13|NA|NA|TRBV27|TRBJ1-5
CASSYYGNQPQHF
TGTGCCAGCAGTTACTACGGCAATCAGCCCCAGCATTTT
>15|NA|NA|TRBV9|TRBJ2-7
CASSSRGQTPYEQYF
TGTGCCAGCAGCTCCAGGGGACAAACACCCTACGAGCAGTACTTC
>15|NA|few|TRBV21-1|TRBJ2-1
CASSKLHRNSNEQFF
TGTGCCAGCAGCAAACTACACCGGAACAGCAATGAGCAGTTCTTC
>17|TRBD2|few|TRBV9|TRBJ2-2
CASSLLGAGGFLGELFF
TGTGCCAGCAGCCTCTTGGGAGCGGGAGGTTTCCTGGGGGAGCTGTTTTTT
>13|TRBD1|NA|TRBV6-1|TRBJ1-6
CASSERTGDPLHF
TGTGCCAGCAGTGAACGGACAGGGGATCCCCTCCACTTT